One and the same sample provided the 21 T cell receptor beta chains below, sequenced in a study of blood T cells in healthy people across ages. Together with a sample-barcoded 5' primer, a J-beta primer mix was included in a second PCR lasting 7 to 11 cycles. TCRdb re-called the 5' RACE reads through MiXCR, storing one row per CDR3 protein. The sample lists roughly 700,000 distinct CDR3 sequences, approximately 30% occurring once. Material: blood. The receptors were gathered from an elderly woman in good health.

This clonotype was recorded at least ten times. The gene calls are TRBV29-1 and TRBJ1-1; D call uncertain. Per germline, CDR1 SQVTM and CDR2 ANQGSEA. Trimming left V 7 bases short and J 3 bases short, with 15 bases between. This CDR3 contains 13 residues. In DNA, the CDR3 is TGCAGCGCCTCAGAACAACAGTACACTGAAGCTTTCTTT. Its translation: CSASEQQYTEAFF.

There are many counts of this clonotype. The rearrangement joins TRBV20-1 to TRBJ2-5, with TRBD2 matching over 8 bases. Germline V CDR1 and CDR2: DFQATT, SNEGSKA (reference sequence). The CDR3 contains 15 residues. J gave up 2 bases and V 6 bases, and 11 bases lay outside the gene matches. The CDR3 here is CSAQYSGESQETQYF. The CDR3, as DNA: TGCAGTGCCCAGTATAGCGGGGAATCACAAGAGACCCAGTACTTC.

This clonotype was seen repeatedly, ten times or more. The CDR3 loop is CSVGYGINTEAFF. CDR3 DNA: TGCAGCGTTGGATACGGTATCAACACTGAAGCTTTCTTT. The V and J genes are TRBV29-1 and TRBJ1-1; D is unclear. This CDR3 comprises 13 residues. Germline CDR1 is SQVTM and CDR2 is ANQGSEA. V was clipped by 4 bases and J by 2 bases, with 11 bases between them.

This clonotype was seen at least ten times. The chain employs TRBV12-3 or TRBV12-4 and TRBJ2-1, with 8 bases matching TRBD2. CDR3 length equals 17 residues. The trim removed 9 bases at V and 6 bases at J, leaving 19 bases unmatched. The CDR3 reads CASTFLQRGSRTNEQFF. For the CDR3, the DNA is TGTGCCAGTACTTTCTTGCAGCGGGGGTCGCGAACCAATGAGCAGTTCTTC.

V is TRBV20-1 and J is TRBJ1-1; unclear D gene. Per germline, CDR1 DFQATT and CDR2 SNEGSKA (reference sequence). The germline V and J ends were trimmed by 3 bases and 3 bases, with 20 bases remaining between them. CDR3 length: 16 amino acids. The CDR3 region has the DNA TGCAGTGCTAGTCCCATAAAGGGAACTTGGGACACTGAAGCTTTCTTT. This sequence encodes CSASPIKGTWDTEAFF.

The chain combines TRBV7-2 with TRBJ2-1, with D hard to call. Trimming left V 8 bases short and J 8 bases short, with 10 bases between. Germline lookup yields CDR1 SGHTA and CDR2 FQGNSA. The CDR3 consists of 11 residues. The CDR3 protein is CASGSFYEQFF. In DNA form, the CDR3 reads TGTGCCAGCGGTTCCTTCTATGAGCAGTTCTTC.

This clonotype was seen ten or more times. The rearrangement uses TRBV6-4 and TRBJ2-3, with unresolved D. Germline CDR1 reads MRHNA; CDR2 reads SNTAGT. Trimming left V 3 bases short and J 7 bases short, with 11 bases between. CDR3 size: 13 residues. CDR3 in DNA: TGTGCCAGCAGTGAGAGGAGAGGAAATACGCAGTATTTT. Translation gives CASSERRGNTQYF.

In the case of this clonotype: Being one base from a much bigger clone, this may be a read error. The chain's CDR3 is CASRLTARVDNQPQHF. The DNA of the CDR3 is TGTGCCAGCAGATTAACGGCCAGGGTAGATAATCAGCCCCAGCATTTT. This chain links TRBV28 with TRBJ1-5; D may be TRBD1 (5 bases). The CDR3 has 16 amino acids. Trimming removed 6 bases at V and 4 bases at J, with 19 bases between. The germline gives CDR1 MDHEN, CDR2 SYDVKM.

Ten or more counts support this clonotype. The rearrangement joins TRBV6-1 to TRBJ2-3; 7 bases align to TRBD1. The CDR3 consists of 16 residues. Germline-derived CDR1 and CDR2 are MNHNS and SASEGT. After removal of 6 bases from V and 2 bases from J, the junction contained 11 bases not matched to a gene. The CDR3 DNA reads TGTGCCAGCAGATCCGGCTACAGGGGACCCACAGATACGCAGTATTTT. It codes for CASRSGYRGPTDTQYF.

This clonotype has ten or more counts. J is TRBJ2-3 and V is TRBV28; D may be TRBD1 or TRBD2 (5 bases each). The CDR3 runs to 15 residues. In germline, CDR1 is MDHEN, CDR2 SYDVKM. V was cut by 7 bases and J by 3 bases, with 17 bases left in between. The CDR3 loop is CASTNGGPFTDTQYF. The CDR3 bases are TGTGCCAGCACTAATGGGGGACCTTTTACAGATACGCAGTATTTT.

The genes are TRBV20-1 and TRBJ1-2, with TRBD1 as a possible D gene (6 bases). The CDR3 spans 14 residues. Germline lookup yields CDR1 DFQATT and CDR2 SNEGSKA (reference sequence). Trimming pared 6 bases from V and 5 bases from J, leaving 19 bases between. The CDR3 sequence: CSAPLDRFTYGYTF. CDR3 DNA: TGCAGTGCCCCGCTGGACAGATTCACTTATGGCTACACCTTC.

This clonotype was found many times. The V and J genes are TRBV5-1 and TRBJ2-1; a weak D match, TRBD1 (6 bases). The length of the CDR3 is 15 residues. CDR1 SGHRS and CDR2 YFSETQ come from the germline V gene. V dropped 5 bases and J dropped 1 base, with 13 bases sitting between them. CDR3 coding DNA: TGCGCCAGCAGGGGGGCCAGTAGATCCTACAATGAGCAGTTCTTC. Residues: CASRGASRSYNEQFF.

As for this clonotype: Given a much more abundant clone one base away, this may be a read error. The gene calls are TRBV5-1 and TRBJ1-2, with 7 bases matching TRBD1. The CDR3 is made up of 14 amino acids. Trimming removed 3 bases from V and 4 bases from J; junction bases left unmatched: 6. Per the germline V gene, CDR1 is SGHRS and CDR2 is YFSETQ. CDR3 sequence reads: CASSSETGTYGYTF. As DNA, the CDR3 is TGCGCCAGCAGCTCGGAGACAGGGACCTATGGCTACACCTTC.

The chain employs TRBV12-3 or TRBV12-4 and TRBJ1-1; unclear D gene. The CDR3 length is 13 residues. Deletions cut 8 bases from V and 1 base from J, with 11 bases between. CDR3 nucleotides: TGTGCCAGCTGCGCAATCTCGAACACTGAAGCTTTCTTT. Encoded protein: CASCAISNTEAFF.

Comment on this clonotype: A much more abundant neighbour one base away suggests this may be a read error. This chain uses TRBV6-5 with TRBJ2-1; 9 positions match TRBD2. J lost 6 bases, V lost 0 bases, and 15 bases had no gene match. Germline CDR1 and CDR2: MNHEY and SVGAGI. The CDR3 extends over 19 amino acids. CDR3 in amino acids: CASSYSRPAAGGPRNEQFF. For the CDR3, the DNA is TGTGCCAGCAGTTACTCGAGACCGGCAGCGGGGGGACCCCGCAATGAGCAGTTCTTC.

On this clonotype: A read error may be the cause here, since a much bigger clone is one base away. V gene TRBV21-1 combines with J gene TRBJ2-5. TRBV21-1 is recorded as a pseudogene. The CDR3 is made up of 11 amino acids. CDR3 amino acids: CASSNWQKQYF. The CDR3 bases are TGTGCCAGCAGCAATTGGCAAAAGCAGTACTTC.

Details on this clonotype: This may come from a read error, since a much larger clone is one base off. V usage is TRBV29-1 and J usage is TRBJ1-1, with D tentatively TRBD1 (6 bases). The CDR3 covers 13 residues. Trimming left V 8 bases short and J 6 bases short, with 19 bases between. The germline V gene encodes CDR1 SQVTM and CDR2 ANQGSEA. The CDR3: CSPRQARGAEAFF. The CDR3 bases are TGCAGCCCCCGACAGGCGAGAGGGGCTGAAGCTTTCTTT.

At least ten counts were recorded for this clonotype. The V call is TRBV7-9, the J call TRBJ1-6, with D tentatively TRBD1 (5 bases). The CDR3 runs 16 residues. CDR1 is SEHNR, CDR2 FQNEAQ, per germline (reference sequence). Trimming pared 5 bases from V and 9 bases from J, leaving 20 bases between. The CDR3 nucleotides read TGTGCCAGCAGCACGACCGGGACTGGAGTGGGTTCACCCCTCCACTTT. Its translation is CASSTTGTGVGSPLHF.

V is TRBV20-1 and J is TRBJ2-5, with TRBD2 matching over 10 bases. V lost 0 bases and J lost 11; bases outside the gene matches: 24. This CDR3 is built from 19 residues. Germline V gene lookup returns CDR1 DFQATT and CDR2 SNEGSKA (reference sequence). The CDR3 loop is CSARDRRLAGGLSYNEQYF. CDR3 nucleotides: TGCAGTGCTAGAGATCGGAGACTAGCGGGTGGACTCTCCTACAATGAGCAGTACTTC.

With respect to this clonotype: A much larger clonotype is one base distant, so this may be a read error. J is TRBJ2-1 and V is TRBV20-1; D perhaps matches TRBD2 (5 bases). The J call could be wrong; TRBJ2-7 is a better fit for the DNA end. Germline V gene sequence: CDR1 DFQATT, CDR2 SNEGSKA (reference sequence). CDR3 length: 15 residues. The CDR3 loop is CSARVTSANYNEQYF. The CDR3 coding sequence is TGCAGTGCTAGAGTTACTAGTGCTAACTACAATGAGCAGTACTTC.

This clonotype was detected ten times or more. The V call is TRBV27, the J call TRBJ2-7, with a weak D call TRBD1 (6 bases). The germline V gene has CDR1 MNHEY and CDR2 SMNVEV (reference sequence). The CDR3 contains 17 residues. Trimming took off 3 bases at V and 3 bases at J, with 21 bases between the two ends. The CDR3 DNA follows: TGTGCCAGCAGTTTCAATTCGTGGGGGCAGAGCTACTACGAGCAGTACTTC. This translates into CASSFNSWGQSYYEQYF.